This T cell receptor beta chain appears in the sequencing data of a study of blood T cell repertoires in COVID-19. Whole-study context: Collection of acute and convalescent COVID-19 samples took place in the United States, Italy and Spain. Sources were T cells, B-cell-depleted T cells, or PBMCs; the material itself was cDNA or gDNA.

Trimming cost V 5 bases and J 1 base, with 8 bases left between them. The germline V gene encodes CDR1 SGHTA and CDR2 FQGTGA. The CDR3 spans 13 residues. Patients in Seattle were enrolled during active infection, then followed longitudinally. In the authors' methods: Cell counts per sample came from amplifying reference gene primers. Profiling relied on immunoSEQ multiplex PCR, and the TCRdb table lists in-frame clones only, not all of them. For V, J and clone size, that table is used; D and trimming come from the DNA. Of around 60,000 clones listed, 60% to 85% are singletons. This rearrangement joins TRBV7-3 to TRBJ1-1; D not resolved. Sequenced material: peripheral blood. The source of this sequence is a man aged 30 to 39 with COVID-19, enrolled during active disease. CDR3 in amino acids: CASSVQENTEAFF. CDR3 sequence (DNA): TGTGCCAGCAGCGTTCAGGAGAACACTGAAGCTTTCTTT.